This TCR beta chain comes out of a study of blood T cell repertoires in COVID-19 (TCRdb year 2020). About the investigation overall: Samples from collaborators originated in the United States, Italy and Spain and spanned both the acute and convalescent phases of COVID-19. The material from the prospective study consisted of cDNA or gDNA derived from T cells, B-cell-depleted T cells, or PBMCs. Subjects who had been exposed to COVID-19, were actively infected with it, or had recovered from it provided the deeply sampled blood TCRbeta repertoires that made up the dataset. The repertoires were made available in a free public database intended to serve as a resource for research on the immune response to SARS-CoV-2. Samples were obtained from the ongoing ImmuneRACE study (first 160 participants) and from about 1,300 subjects provided by 6 global collaborators. Nearly every sample came with metadata listing a de-identified subject ID, COVID-19 status, age in years and sex. HLA class I and class II types, where available, came from metadata supplied by the sample provider rather than from assay-based typing.

CDR1 and CDR2 (SQVTM, ANQGSEA) derive from the germline V gene. The cysteine opens and the phenylalanine closes a CDR3 of 14 amino acids. The sequence is cut down to CDR3 DNA, 42 bases in frame from base 1. V and J are trimmed by 0 bases and 5 bases, and the gene matches miss 3 bases of the junction. Each collaborating institution followed its own protocols to collect whole blood in K2EDTA tubes. For TCRbeta analysis, collaborator samples were shipped as frozen whole blood, as isolated PBMCs, or as DNA extracted from either sample type. With regard to this clone: Its cognate antigen has yet to be identified. No base-level quality is on record; no much larger clone is a single base apart.

TCRbeta CDR3 regions were amplified from genomic DNA by means of the immunoSEQ Assay, a bias-controlled multiplex PCR. In the original analysis: The number of nucleated cells in each sample was estimated from the amplification of reference gene primers within the assay. To quantify the absolute abundance of each unique TCRbeta CDR3 rearrangement, sequence reads were collapsed and filtered. For each sample, productive Simpson clonality was calculated by taking the square root of Simpson's diversity index across productive rearrangements. TCRdb retrieved this table from immuneACCESS and kept in-frame rearrangements only. Not all clones are present; in checked studies, unresolved V genes account for under half, and no reason is known for the remainder. The V and J calls and clone size come from that table; D and trimming were worked out from the DNA. Present in this sample are 110,000 to 150,000 clones, more than 70% of which were seen just once. The top ten clonotypes cover around 8.5% of the sample.

Results and caveats for the whole study, not just this receptor: Clinical and demographic metadata were provided uncurated, with the amount varying by source and participant.

The TCR comes from a woman aged 55-69 years with acute or convalescent COVID-19. The specimen was peripheral blood. The chain joins TRBV29-1 to TRBJ2-5, and TRBD1 matches 10 of the central bases. This receptor carries the CDR3 CSVEETGGWETQYF. The DNA sequence follows: TGCAGCGTTGAAGAGACAGGGGGCTGGGAGACCCAGTACTTC.